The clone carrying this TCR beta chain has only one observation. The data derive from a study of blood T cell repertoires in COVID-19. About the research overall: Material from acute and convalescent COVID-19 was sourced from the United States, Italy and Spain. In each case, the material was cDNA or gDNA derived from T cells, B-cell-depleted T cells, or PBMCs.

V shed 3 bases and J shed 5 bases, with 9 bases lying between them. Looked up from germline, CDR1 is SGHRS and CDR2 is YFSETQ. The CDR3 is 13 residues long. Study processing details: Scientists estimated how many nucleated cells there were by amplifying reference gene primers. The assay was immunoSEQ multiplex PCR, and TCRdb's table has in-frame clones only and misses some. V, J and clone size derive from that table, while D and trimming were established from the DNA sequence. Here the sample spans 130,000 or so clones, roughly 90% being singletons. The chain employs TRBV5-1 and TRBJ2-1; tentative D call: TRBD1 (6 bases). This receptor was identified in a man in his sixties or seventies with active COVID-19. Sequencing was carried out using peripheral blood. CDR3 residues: CASSSQGDNEQFF. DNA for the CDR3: TGCGCCAGCAGCTCACAGGGTGACAATGAGCAGTTCTTC.